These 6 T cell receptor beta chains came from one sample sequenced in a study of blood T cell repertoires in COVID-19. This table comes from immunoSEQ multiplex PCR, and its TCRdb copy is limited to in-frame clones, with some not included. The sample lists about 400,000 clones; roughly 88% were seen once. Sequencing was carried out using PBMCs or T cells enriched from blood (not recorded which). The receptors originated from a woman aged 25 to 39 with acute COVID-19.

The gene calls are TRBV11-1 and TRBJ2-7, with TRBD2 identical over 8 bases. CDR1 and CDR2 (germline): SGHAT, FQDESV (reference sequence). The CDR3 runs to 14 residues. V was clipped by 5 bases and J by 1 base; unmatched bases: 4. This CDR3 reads CASSGSGGSYEQYF. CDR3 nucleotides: TGTGCCAGCAGCGGATCGGGAGGGTCCTACGAGCAGTACTTC.

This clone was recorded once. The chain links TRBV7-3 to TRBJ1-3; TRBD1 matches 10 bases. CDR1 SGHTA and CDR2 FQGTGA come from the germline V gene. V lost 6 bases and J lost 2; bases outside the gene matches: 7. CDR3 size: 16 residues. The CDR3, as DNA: TGTGCCAGCAGGCTCCCCGGGACAGGGGCTGGAAACACCATATATTTT. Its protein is CASRLPGTGAGNTIYF.

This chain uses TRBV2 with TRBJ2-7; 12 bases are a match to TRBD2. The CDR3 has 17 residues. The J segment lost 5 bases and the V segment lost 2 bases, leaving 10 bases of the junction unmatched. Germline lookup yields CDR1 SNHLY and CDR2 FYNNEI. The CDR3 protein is CASSENLVTSGGNEQYF. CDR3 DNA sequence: TGTGCCAGCAGTGAAAACCTAGTTACTAGCGGGGGGAACGAGCAGTACTTC.

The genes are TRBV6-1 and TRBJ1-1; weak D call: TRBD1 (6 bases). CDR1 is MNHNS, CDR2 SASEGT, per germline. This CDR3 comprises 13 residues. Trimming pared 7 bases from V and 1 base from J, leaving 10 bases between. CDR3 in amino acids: CASTRGKNTEAFF. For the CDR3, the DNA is TGTGCCAGCACGAGGGGGAAGAACACTGAAGCTTTCTTT.

DNA of the CDR3: TGTGCCAGCAGTATGGGACTTGGTAATGAGCAGTTCTTC. This gives the protein CASSMGLGNEQFF. The J gene is TRBJ2-1, the V gene TRBV28, with a possible D match to TRBD2 (6 bases). The CDR3 consists of 13 residues. Germline lookup yields CDR1 MDHEN and CDR2 SYDVKM. V was trimmed by 5 bases and J by 7 bases, leaving 12 bases between them.

The CDR3 region is CASSFGPSYEQYF. CDR3 DNA: TGTGCCAGCAGCTTCGGTCCCTCCTACGAGCAGTACTTC. The rearrangement links TRBV7-7 to TRBJ2-7; D is uncertain. The V gene's germline CDR1 is SSHAT and CDR2 FNYEAQ (reference sequence). Trimming removed 3 bases from V and 0 bases from J, with 6 bases in between. The CDR3 is 13 residues long.